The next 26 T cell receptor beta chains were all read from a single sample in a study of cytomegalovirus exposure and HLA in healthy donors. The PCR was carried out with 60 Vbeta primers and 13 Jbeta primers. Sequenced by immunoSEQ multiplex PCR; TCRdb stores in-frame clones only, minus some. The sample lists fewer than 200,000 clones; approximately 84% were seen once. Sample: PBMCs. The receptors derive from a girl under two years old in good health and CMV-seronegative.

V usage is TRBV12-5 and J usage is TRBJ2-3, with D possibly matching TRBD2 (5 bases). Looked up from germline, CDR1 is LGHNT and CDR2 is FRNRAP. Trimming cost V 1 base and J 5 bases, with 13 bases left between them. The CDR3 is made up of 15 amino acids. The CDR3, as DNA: TGTGCTAGTGGTTTGGGGTCGGGGTTGGGAGATACGCAGTATTTT. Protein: CASGLGSGLGDTQYF.

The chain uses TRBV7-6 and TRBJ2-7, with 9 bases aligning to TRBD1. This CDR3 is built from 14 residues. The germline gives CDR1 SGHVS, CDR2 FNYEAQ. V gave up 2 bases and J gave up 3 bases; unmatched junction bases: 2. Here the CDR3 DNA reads TGTGCCAGCAGCTTAATGGGACAGGGCTACGAGCAGTACTTC. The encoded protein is CASSLMGQGYEQYF.

The CDR3 is CASSYSERVSGNTIYF. The DNA of the CDR3 is TGTGCCAGCAGTTATTCGGAGAGGGTGTCCGGAAACACCATATATTTT. This chain connects TRBV6-6 to TRBJ1-3; D is unresolved. This CDR3 has 16 residues. Germline-derived CDR1 and CDR2 are MNHNY and SVGAGI (reference sequence). V was trimmed by 3 bases and J by 4 bases, leaving 16 bases between them.

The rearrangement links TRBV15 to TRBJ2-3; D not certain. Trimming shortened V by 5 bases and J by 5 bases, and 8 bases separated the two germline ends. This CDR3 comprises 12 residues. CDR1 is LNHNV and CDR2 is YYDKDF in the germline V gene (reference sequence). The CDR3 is CATSSREDTQYF. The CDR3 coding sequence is TGTGCCACCAGCTCCCGAGAAGATACGCAGTATTTT. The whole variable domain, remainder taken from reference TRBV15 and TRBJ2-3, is DAMVIQNPRYQVTQFGKPVTLSCSQTLNHNVMYWYQQKSSQAPKLLFHYYDKDFNNEADTPDNFQSRRPNTSFCFLDIRSPGLGDTAMYLCATSSREDTQYFGPGTRLTVL.

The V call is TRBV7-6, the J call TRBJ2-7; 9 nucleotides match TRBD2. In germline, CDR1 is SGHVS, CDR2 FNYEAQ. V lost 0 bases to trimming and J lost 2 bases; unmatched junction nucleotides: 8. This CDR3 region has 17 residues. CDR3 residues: CASSLAPPAGGAYEQYF. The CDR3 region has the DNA TGTGCCAGCAGCTTAGCGCCCCCAGCGGGAGGCGCCTACGAGCAGTACTTC.

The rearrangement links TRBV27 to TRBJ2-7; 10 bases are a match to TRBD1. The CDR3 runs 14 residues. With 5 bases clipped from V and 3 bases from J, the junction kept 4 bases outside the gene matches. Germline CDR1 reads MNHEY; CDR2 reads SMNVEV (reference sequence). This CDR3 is CASSTGDRGYEQYF. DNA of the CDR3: TGTGCCAGCAGTACCGGGGACAGGGGCTACGAGCAGTACTTC.

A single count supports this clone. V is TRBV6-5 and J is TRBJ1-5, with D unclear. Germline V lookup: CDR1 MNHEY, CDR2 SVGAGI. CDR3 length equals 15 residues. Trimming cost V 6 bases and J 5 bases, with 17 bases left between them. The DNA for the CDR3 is TGTGCCAGCAGCCCCGGGAGGAGGAGGGATCAGCCCCAGCATTTT. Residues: CASSPGRRRDQPQHF.

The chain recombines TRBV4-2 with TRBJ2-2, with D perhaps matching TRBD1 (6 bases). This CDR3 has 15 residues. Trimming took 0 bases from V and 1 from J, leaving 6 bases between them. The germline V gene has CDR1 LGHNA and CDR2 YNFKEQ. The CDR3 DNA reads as TGTGCCAGCAGCCAAGAGACAGGGAACACCGGGGAGCTGTTTTTT. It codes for CASSQETGNTGELFF.

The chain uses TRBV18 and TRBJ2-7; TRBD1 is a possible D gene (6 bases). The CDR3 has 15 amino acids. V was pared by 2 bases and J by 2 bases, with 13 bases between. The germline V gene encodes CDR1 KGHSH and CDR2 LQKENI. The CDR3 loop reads CASSPNKDSTYEQYF. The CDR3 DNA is TGTGCCAGCTCACCAAATAAGGACAGTACCTACGAGCAGTACTTC.

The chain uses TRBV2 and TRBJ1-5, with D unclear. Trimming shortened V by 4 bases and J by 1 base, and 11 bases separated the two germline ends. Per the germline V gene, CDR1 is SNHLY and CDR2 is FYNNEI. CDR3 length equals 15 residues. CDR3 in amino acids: CASSALASSNQPQHF. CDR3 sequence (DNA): TGTGCCAGCAGTGCTCTTGCGAGCAGCAATCAGCCCCAGCATTTT.

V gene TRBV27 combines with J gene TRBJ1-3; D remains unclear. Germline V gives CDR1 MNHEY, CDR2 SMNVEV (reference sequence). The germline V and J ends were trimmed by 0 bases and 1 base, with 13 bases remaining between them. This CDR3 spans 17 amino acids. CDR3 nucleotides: TGTGCCAGCAGTTTATCGGGAGGGCCTTTTTCTGGAAACACCATATATTTT. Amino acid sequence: CASSLSGGPFSGNTIYF.

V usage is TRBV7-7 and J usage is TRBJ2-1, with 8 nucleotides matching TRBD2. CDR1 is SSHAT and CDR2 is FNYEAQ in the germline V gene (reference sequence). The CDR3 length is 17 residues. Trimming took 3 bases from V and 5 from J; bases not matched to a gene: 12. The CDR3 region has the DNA TGTGCCAGCAGCTTCCTAGCCCCAGAAGCGGGAGACAATGAGCAGTTCTTC. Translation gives CASSFLAPEAGDNEQFF.

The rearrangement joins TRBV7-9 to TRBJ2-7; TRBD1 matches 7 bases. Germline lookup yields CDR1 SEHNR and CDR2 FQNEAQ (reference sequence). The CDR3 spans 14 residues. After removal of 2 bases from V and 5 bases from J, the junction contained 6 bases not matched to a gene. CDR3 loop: CASSLPQGNDEQYF. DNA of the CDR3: TGTGCCAGCAGCTTACCACAGGGGAACGACGAGCAGTACTTC. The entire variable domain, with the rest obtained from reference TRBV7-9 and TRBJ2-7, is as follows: DTGVSQNPRHKITKRGQNVTFRCDPISEHNRLYWYRQTLGQGPEFLTYFQNEAQLEKSRLLSDRFSAERPKGSFSTLEIQRTEQGDSAMYLCASSLPQGNDEQYFGPGTRLTVT.

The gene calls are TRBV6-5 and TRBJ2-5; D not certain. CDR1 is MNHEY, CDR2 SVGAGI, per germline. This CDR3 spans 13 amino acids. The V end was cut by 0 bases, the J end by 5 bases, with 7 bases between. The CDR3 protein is CASSYSKRETQYF. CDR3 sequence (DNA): TGTGCCAGCAGTTACTCGAAACGGGAGACCCAGTACTTC.

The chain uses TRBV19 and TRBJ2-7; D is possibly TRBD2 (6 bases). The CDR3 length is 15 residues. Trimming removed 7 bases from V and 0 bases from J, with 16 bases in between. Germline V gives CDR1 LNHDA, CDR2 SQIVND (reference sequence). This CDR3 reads CASTVTAGLSYEQYF. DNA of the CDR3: TGTGCCAGTACCGTTACAGCGGGTCTCTCCTACGAGCAGTACTTC.

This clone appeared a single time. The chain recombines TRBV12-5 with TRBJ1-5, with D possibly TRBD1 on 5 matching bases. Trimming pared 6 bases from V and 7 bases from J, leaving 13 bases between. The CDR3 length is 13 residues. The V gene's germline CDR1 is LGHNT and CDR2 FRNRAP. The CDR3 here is CASGSQGIQPQHF. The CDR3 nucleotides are TGTGCTAGTGGCTCGCAGGGAATACAGCCCCAGCATTTT.

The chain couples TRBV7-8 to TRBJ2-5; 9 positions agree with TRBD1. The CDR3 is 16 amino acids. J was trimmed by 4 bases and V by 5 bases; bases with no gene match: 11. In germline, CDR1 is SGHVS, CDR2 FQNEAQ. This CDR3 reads CASSPEQGAGGETQYF. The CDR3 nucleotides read TGTGCCAGCAGCCCCGAACAGGGGGCAGGAGGAGAGACCCAGTACTTC.

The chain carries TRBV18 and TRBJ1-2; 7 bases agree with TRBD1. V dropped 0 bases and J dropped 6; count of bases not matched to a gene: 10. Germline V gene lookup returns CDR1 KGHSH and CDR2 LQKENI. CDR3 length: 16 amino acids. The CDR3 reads CASSPPSRQGRNGYTF. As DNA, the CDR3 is TGTGCCAGCTCACCACCTAGCCGACAGGGCCGGAATGGCTACACCTTC.

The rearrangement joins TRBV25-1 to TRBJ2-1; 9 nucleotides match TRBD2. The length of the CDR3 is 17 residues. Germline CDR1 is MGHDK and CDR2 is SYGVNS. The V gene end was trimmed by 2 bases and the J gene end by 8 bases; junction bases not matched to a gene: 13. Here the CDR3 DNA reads TGTGCCAGCAGTGAAGGGAAATCGGCAGTAGCGGGGGATGAGCAGTTCTTC. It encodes CASSEGKSAVAGDEQFF.

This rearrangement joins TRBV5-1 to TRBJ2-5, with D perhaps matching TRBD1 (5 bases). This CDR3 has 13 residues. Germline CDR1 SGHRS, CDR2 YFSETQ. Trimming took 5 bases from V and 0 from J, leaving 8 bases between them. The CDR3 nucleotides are TGCGCCAGCAGGACAGTGTACCAAGAGACCCAGTACTTC. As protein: CASRTVYQETQYF. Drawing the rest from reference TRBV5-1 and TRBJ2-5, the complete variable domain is KAGVTQTPRYLIKTRGQQVTLSCSPISGHRSVSWYQQTPGQGLQFLFEYFSETQRNKGNFPGRFSGRQFSNSRSEMNVSTLELGDSALYLCASRTVYQETQYFGPGTRLLVL.

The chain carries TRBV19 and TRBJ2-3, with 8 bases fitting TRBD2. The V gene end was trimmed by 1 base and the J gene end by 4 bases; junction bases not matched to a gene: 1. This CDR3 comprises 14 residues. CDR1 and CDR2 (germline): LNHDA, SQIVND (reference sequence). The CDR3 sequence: CASSIAGGPDTQYF. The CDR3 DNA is TGTGCCAGTAGTATAGCGGGGGGGCCAGATACGCAGTATTTT. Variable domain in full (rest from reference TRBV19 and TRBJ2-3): DGGITQSPKYLFRKEGQNVTLSCEQNLNHDAMYWYRQDPGQGLRLIYYSQIVNDFQKGDIAEGYSVSREKKESFPLTVTSAQKNPTAFYLCASSIAGGPDTQYFGPGTRLTVL.

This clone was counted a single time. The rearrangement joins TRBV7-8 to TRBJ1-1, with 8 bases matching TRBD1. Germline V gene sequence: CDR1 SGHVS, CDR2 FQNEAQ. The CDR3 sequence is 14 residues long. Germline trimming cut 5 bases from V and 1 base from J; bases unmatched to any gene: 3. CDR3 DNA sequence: TGTGCCAGCAGCGGACAGGGTGCGAACACTGAAGCTTTCTTT. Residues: CASSGQGANTEAFF.

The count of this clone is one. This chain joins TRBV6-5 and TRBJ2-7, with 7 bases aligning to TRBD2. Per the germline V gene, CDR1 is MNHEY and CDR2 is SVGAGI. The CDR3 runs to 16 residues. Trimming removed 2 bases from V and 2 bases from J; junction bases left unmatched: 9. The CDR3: CASSYVVGGRTYEQYF. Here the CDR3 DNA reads TGTGCCAGCAGTTACGTCGTGGGGGGGAGGACCTACGAGCAGTACTTC.

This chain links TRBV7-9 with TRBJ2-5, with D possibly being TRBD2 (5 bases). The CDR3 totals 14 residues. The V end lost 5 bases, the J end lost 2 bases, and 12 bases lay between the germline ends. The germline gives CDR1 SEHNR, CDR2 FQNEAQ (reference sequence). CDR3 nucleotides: TGTGCCAGCAGCCCAGCGGAGGCGCAAGAGACCCAGTACTTC. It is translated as CASSPAEAQETQYF. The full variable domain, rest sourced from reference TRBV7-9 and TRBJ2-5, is DTGVSQNPRHKITKRGQNVTFRCDPISEHNRLYWYRQTLGQGPEFLTYFQNEAQLEKSRLLSDRFSAERPKGSFSTLEIQRTEQGDSAMYLCASSPAEAQETQYFGPGTRLLVL.

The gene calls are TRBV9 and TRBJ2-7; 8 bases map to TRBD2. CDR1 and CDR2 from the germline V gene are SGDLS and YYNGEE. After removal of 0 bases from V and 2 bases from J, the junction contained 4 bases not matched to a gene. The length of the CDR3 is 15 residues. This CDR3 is CASSVDGGGTYEQYF. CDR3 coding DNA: TGTGCCAGCAGCGTAGATGGCGGGGGGACCTACGAGCAGTACTTC.

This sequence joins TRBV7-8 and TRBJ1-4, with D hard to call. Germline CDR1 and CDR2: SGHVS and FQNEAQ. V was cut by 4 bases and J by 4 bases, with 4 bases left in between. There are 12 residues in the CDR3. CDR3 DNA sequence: TGTGCCAGCAGCTCCAATAATGAAAAACTGTTTTTT. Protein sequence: CASSSNNEKLFF.